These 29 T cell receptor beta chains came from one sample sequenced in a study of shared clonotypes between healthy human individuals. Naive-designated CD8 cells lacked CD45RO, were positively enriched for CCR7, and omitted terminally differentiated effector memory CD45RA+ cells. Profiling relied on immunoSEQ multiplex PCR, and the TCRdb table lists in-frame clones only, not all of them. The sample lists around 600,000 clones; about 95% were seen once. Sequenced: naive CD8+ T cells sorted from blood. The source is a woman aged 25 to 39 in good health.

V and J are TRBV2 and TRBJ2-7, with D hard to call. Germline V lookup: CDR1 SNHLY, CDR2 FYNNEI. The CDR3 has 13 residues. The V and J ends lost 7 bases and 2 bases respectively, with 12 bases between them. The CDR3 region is CASTEGIAYEQYF. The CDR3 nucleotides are TGTGCCAGCACCGAAGGAATAGCCTACGAGCAGTACTTC.

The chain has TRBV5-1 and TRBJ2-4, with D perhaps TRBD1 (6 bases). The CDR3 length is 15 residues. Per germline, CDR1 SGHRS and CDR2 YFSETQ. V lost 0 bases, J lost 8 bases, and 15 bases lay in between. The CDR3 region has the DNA TGCGCCAGCAGCTTGGAAGGGGGTCTAGGGGACATTCAGTACTTC. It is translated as CASSLEGGLGDIQYF.

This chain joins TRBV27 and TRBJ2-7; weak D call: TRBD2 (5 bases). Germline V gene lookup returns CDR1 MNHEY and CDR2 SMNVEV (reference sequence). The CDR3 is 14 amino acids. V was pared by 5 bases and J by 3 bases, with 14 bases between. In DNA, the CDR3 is TGTGCCAGCAGTCTAACCGTAAGCGGCTACGAGCAGTACTTC. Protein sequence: CASSLTVSGYEQYF.

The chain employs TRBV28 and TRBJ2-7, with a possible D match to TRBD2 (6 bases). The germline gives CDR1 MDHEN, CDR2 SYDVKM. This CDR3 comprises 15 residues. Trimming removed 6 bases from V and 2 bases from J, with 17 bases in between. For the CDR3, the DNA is TGTGCCAGCAGCCCTGGGAGGACATTGACCTACGAGCAGTACTTC. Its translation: CASSPGRTLTYEQYF. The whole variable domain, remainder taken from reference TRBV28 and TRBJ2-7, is DVKVTQSSRYLVKRTGEKVFLECVQDMDHENMFWYRQDPGLGLRLIYFSYDVKMKEKGDIPEGYSVSREKKERFSLILESASTNQTSMYLCASSPGRTLTYEQYFGPGTRLTVT.

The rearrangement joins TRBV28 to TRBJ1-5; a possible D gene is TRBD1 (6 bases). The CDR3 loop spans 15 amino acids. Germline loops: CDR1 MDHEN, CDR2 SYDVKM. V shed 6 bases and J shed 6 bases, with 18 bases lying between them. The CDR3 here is CASSLILQGLQPQHF. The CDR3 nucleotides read TGTGCCAGCAGCCTCATACTACAGGGTCTTCAGCCCCAGCATTTT.

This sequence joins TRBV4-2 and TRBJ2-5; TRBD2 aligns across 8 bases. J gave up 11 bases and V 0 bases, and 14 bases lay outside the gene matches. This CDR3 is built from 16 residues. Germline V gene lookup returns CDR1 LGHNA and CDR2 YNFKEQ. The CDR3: CASSQDDASEQREQYF. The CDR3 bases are TGTGCCAGCAGCCAAGATGACGCTAGCGAACAGCGGGAGCAGTACTTC.

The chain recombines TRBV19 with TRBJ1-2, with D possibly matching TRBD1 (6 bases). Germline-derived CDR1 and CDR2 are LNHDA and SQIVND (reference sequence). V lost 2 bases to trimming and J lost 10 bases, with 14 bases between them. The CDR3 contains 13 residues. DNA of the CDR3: TGTGCCAGTAGTATAATTCCCGACAGGAACTACACCTTC. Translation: CASSIIPDRNYTF.

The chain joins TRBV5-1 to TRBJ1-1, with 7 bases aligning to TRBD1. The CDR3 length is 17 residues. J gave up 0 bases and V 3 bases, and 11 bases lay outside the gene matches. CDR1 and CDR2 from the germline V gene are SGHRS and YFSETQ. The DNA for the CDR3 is TGCGCCAGCAGCTCAGGGACAGCTACCTTCATGAACACTGAAGCTTTCTTT. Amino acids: CASSSGTATFMNTEAFF.

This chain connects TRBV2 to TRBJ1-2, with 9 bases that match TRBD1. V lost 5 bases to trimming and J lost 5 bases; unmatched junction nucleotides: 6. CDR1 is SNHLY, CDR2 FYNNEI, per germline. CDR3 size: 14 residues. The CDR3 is CASSPTGGSYGYTF. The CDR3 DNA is TGTGCCAGCAGTCCCACAGGGGGCAGTTATGGCTACACCTTC. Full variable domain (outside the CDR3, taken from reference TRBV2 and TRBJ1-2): EPEVTQTPSHQVTQMGQEVILRCVPISNHLYFYWYRQILGQKVEFLVSFYNNEISEKSEIFDDQFSVERPDGSNFTLKIRSTKLEDSAMYFCASSPTGGSYGYTFGSGTRLTVV.

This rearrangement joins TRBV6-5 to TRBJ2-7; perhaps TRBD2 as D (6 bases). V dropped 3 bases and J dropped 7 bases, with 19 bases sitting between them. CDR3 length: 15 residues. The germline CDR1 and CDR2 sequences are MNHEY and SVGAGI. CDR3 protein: CASSYEAGLTMEQYF. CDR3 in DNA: TGTGCCAGCAGTTATGAGGCGGGATTGACAATGGAGCAGTACTTC.

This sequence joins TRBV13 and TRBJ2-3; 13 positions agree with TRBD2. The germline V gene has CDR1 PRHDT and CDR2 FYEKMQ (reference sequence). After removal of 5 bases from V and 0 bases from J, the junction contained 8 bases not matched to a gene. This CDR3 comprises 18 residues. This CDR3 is CASSQGLAGQTSTDTQYF. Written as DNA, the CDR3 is TGTGCCAGCAGCCAGGGACTAGCGGGACAAACTAGCACAGATACGCAGTATTTT.

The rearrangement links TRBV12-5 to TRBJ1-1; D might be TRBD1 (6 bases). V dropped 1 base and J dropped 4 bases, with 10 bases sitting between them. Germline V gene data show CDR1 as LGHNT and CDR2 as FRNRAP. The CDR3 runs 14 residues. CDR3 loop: CASGLEAGATEAFF. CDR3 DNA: TGTGCTAGTGGTTTGGAGGCGGGGGCCACTGAAGCTTTCTTT.

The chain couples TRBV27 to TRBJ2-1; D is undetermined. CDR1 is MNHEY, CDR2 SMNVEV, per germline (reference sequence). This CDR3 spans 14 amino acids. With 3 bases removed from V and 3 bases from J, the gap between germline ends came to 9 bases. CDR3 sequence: CASSFPPRYNEQFF. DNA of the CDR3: TGTGCCAGCAGTTTTCCCCCACGCTACAATGAGCAGTTCTTC.

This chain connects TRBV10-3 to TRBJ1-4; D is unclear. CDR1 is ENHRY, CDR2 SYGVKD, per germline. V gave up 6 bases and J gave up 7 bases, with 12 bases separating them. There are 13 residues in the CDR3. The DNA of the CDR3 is TGTGCCATCAGCTCAGTCGCCCGTGAAAAACTGTTTTTT. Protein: CAISSVAREKLFF.

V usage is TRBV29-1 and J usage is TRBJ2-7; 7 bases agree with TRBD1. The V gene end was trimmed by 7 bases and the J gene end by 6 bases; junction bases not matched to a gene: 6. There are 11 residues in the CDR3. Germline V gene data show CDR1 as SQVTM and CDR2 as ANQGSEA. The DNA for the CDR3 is TGCAGCGCTATAGCAGGGGGCGAGCAGTACTTC. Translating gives CSAIAGGEQYF.

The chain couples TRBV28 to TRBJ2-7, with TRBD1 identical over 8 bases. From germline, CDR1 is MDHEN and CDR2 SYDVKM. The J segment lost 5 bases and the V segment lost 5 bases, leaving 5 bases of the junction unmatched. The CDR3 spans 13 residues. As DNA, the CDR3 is TGTGCCAGCAGTGCAGGGGGCGAGGACGAGCAGTACTTC. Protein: CASSAGGEDEQYF.

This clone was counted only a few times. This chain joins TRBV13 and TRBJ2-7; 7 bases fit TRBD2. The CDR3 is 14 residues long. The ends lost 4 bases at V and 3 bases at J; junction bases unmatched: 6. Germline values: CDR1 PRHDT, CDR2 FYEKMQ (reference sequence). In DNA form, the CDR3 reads TGTGCCAGCAGCTCGCAGCGGGAAAGCTACGAGCAGTACTTC. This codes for CASSSQRESYEQYF.

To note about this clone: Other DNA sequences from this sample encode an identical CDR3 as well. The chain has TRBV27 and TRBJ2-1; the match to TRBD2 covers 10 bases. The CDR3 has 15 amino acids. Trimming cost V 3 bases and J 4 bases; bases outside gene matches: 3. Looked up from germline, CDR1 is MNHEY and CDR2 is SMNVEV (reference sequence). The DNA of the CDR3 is TGTGCCAGCAGTTTGTTAGCGGGAGGTTACAATGAGCAGTTCTTC. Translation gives CASSLLAGGYNEQFF.

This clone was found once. CDR3 sequence reads: CASSGRLQETQYF. The CDR3 bases are TGTGCCAGCAGTGGACGGTTACAAGAGACCCAGTACTTC. This chain uses TRBV2 with TRBJ2-5; D is unresolved. There are 13 residues in the CDR3. The V end lost 4 bases, the J end lost 2 bases, and 8 bases lay between the germline ends. Germline-derived CDR1 and CDR2 are SNHLY and FYNNEI.

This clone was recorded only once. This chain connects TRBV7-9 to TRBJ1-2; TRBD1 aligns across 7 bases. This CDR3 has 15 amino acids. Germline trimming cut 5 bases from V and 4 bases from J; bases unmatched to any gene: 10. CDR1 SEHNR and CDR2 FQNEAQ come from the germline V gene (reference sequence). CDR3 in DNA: TGTGCCAGCAGCCCCACAGGGGTGAGGAGCTATGGCTACACCTTC. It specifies CASSPTGVRSYGYTF.

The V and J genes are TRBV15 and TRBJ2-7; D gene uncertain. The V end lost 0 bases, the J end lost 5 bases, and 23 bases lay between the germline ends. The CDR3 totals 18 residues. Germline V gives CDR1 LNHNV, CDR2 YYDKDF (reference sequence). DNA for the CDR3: TGTGCCACCAGCAGAGATCTCTTTATAGGCCCCGATGAGGACGAGCAGTACTTC. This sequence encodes CATSRDLFIGPDEDEQYF.

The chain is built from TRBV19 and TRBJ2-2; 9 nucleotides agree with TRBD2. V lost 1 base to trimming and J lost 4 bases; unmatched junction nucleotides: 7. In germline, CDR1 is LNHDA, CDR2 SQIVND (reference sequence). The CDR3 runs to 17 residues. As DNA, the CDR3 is TGTGCCAGTAGTATAGCTAGCGGGGCATTTGGCACCGGGGAGCTGTTTTTT. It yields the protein CASSIASGAFGTGELFF.

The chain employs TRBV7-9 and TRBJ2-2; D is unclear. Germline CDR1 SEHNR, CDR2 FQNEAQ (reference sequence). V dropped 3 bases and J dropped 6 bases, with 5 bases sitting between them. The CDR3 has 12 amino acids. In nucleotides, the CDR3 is TGTGCCAGCAGCTTCTCCCCCGGGGAGCTGTTTTTT. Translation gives CASSFSPGELFF.

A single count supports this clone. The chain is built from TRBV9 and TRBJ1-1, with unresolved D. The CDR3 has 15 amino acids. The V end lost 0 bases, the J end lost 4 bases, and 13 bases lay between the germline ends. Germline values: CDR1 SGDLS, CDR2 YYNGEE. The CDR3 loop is CASSVEEGPATEAFF. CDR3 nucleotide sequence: TGTGCCAGCAGCGTAGAGGAGGGTCCCGCCACTGAAGCTTTCTTT.

The CDR3 region has the DNA TGCGCCAGCAGCCAAGCCGGAACTAGCGGGGCGTACGAGCAGTACTTC. The encoded protein is CASSQAGTSGAYEQYF. The chain couples TRBV4-1 to TRBJ2-7; TRBD2 matches at 10 bases. Trimming cost V 1 base and J 4 bases; bases outside gene matches: 7. The CDR3 extends over 16 amino acids. CDR1 is MGHRA and CDR2 is YSYEKL in the germline V gene.

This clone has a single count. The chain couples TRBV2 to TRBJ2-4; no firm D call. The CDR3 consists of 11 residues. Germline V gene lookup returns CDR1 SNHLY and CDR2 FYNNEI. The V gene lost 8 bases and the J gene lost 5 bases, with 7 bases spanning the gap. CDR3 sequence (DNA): TGTGCCAGCCGCCCACAAAACATTCAGTACTTC. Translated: CASRPQNIQYF.

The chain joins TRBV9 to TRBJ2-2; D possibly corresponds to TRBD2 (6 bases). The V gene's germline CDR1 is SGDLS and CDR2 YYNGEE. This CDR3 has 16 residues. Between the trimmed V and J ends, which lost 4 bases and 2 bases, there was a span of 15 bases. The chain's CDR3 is CASSFRLVFNTGELFF. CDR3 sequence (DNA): TGTGCCAGCAGCTTCCGACTAGTTTTTAACACCGGGGAGCTGTTTTTT.

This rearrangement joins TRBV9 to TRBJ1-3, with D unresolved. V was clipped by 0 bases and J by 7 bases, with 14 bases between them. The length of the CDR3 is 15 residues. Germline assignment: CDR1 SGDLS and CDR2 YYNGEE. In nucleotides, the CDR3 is TGTGCCAGCAGCGTAGACGGGCGCCTCCCGAACACCATATATTTT. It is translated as CASSVDGRLPNTIYF. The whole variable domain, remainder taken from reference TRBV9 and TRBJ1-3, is DSGVTQTPKHLITATGQRVTLRCSPRSGDLSVYWYQQSLDQGLQFLIQYYNGEERAKGNILERFSAQQFPDLHSELNLSSLELGDSALYFCASSVDGRLPNTIYFGEGSWLTVV.

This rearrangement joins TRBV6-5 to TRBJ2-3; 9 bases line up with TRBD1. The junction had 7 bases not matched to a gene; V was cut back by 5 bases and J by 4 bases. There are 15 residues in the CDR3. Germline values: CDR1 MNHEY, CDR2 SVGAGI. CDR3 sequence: CASSQPGQGPDTQYF. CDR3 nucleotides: TGTGCCAGCAGTCAACCGGGACAGGGTCCAGATACGCAGTATTTT.